This T cell receptor beta chain was profiled in a study of T cell responses to AZD1222 COVID-19 vaccine. Sequencing was performed with immunoSEQ multiplex PCR; in TCRdb, only in-frame clones are kept and a portion is missing. Among about 110,000 clones listed, around 87% were seen once. Notes on this clone: Its antigen is unidentified.

Study observations and caveats: The sample set comprised mostly white British donors with more females, and clonal diversity was possibly underestimated.

CDR3 size: 14 residues. The ends were cut back, 0 bases at V and 4 bases at J, with 10 bases in the middle. Germline CDR1 is SGHNT and CDR2 is YYREEE (reference sequence). The chain is built from TRBV5-4 and TRBJ1-1, with a weak D call TRBD1 (5 bases). The sequences come from peripheral blood, collected 28 days after the second AZD1222 dose. This receptor was identified in an adult who received the AZD1222 COVID-19 vaccine. The CDR3 here is CASSLDGGGTEAFF. In nucleotides, the CDR3 is TGTGCCAGCAGCTTGGACGGGGGTGGCACTGAAGCTTTCTTT. Full variable domain (missing parts from reference TRBV5-4 and TRBJ1-1): ETGVTQSPTHLIKTRGQQVTLRCSSQSGHNTVSWYQQALGQGPQFIFQYYREEENGRGNFPPRFSGLQFPNYSSELNVNALELDDSALYLCASSLDGGGTEAFFGQGTRLTVV.